The next 16 T cell receptor beta chains were all read from a single sample in a study of Graves' ophthalmopathy and Graves' hyperthyroidism. Amplification of the TCR beta CDR3 regions used RNA transcripts (as template). RT-PCR in the first round used HTBI primers; a second-round multiplex PCR followed. TCRdb redid the calling of the multiplex PCR reads with MiXCR, one entry per CDR3 protein. The repertoire consists of roughly 60,000 distinct CDR3 sequences, with under 55% occurring once and the leading ten covering 4.7%. Material: peripheral blood. These TCRs come from an adult woman with Graves' ophthalmopathy.

The table lists this clonotype with many counts. The chain employs TRBV28 and TRBJ1-5; the match to TRBD1 covers 10 bases. The CDR3 loop spans 15 amino acids. With 6 bases clipped from V and 7 bases from J, the junction kept 9 bases outside the gene matches. Germline CDR1 is MDHEN and CDR2 is SYDVKM. This chain's CDR3 is CASRGGQGRGQPQHF. For the CDR3, the DNA is TGTGCCAGCAGGGGGGGACAGGGGCGGGGACAGCCCCAGCATTTT.

This clonotype was seen many times. V is TRBV4-3 and J is TRBJ1-1; maybe TRBD1 (5 bases). The CDR3 extends over 16 amino acids. Between the trimmed V and J ends, which lost 0 bases and 3 bases, there was a span of 14 bases. Germline CDR1 reads LGHNA; CDR2 reads YSLEER. The CDR3 loop reads CASSQEWQGPYTEAFF. The CDR3 nucleotides read TGCGCCAGCAGCCAAGAGTGGCAGGGCCCCTACACTGAAGCTTTCTTT.

This clonotype has at least ten counts. The V call is TRBV27, the J call TRBJ1-2; possible D gene TRBD1, 6 bases. CDR1 and CDR2 (germline): MNHEY, SMNVEV (reference sequence). The CDR3 runs 14 residues. The V end lost 6 bases, the J end lost 5 bases, and 16 bases lay between the germline ends. The CDR3 coding sequence is TGTGCCAGCAGCGGGACATATCCTTGGTATGGCTACACCTTC. Amino acids: CASSGTYPWYGYTF.

This clonotype has at least ten counts. A much larger clonotype is one base distant, so this may be a read error. This chain links TRBV19 with TRBJ2-1, with TRBD2 matching 8 bases. Germline V CDR1 and CDR2: LNHDA, SQIVND (reference sequence). The CDR3 runs to 18 residues. The CDR3 region is CASSPSPSGYSSYSEQFF. CDR3 DNA: TGTGCCAGTAGTCCAAGTCCTAGCGGGTACAGCTCCTACAGTGAGCAGTTCTTC.

The chain employs TRBV4-3 and TRBJ2-1; possibly TRBD1 or TRBD2 for D (5 bases each). This CDR3 has 15 amino acids. Germline V gene sequence: CDR1 LGHNA, CDR2 YSLEER. The ends were cut back, 0 bases at V and 4 bases at J, with 10 bases in the middle. CDR3: CASSQDSREYNEQFF. For the CDR3, the DNA is TGCGCCAGCAGCCAAGATAGCAGGGAGTACAATGAGCAGTTCTTC.

Concerning this clonotype: This clone may be a read error of a much larger clone one base away. This sequence joins TRBV4-2 and TRBJ2-7; 7 bases match TRBD1. From germline, CDR1 is LGHNA and CDR2 YNFKEQ. V trimming: 1 base; J trimming: 2 bases; junction bases outside the gene matches: 2. The CDR3 runs 14 residues. CDR3 nucleotide sequence: TGTGCCAGCAGCCAAGGGGACAGCGCCTACGAGCAGTACTTC. It translates to CASSQGDSAYEQYF.

The genes are TRBV20-1 and TRBJ2-7, with 11 bases fitting TRBD2. CDR1 DFQATT and CDR2 SNEGSKA come from the germline V gene (reference sequence). This CDR3 region has 14 residues. The junction had 4 bases not matched to a gene; V was cut back by 5 bases and J by 1 base. The DNA for the CDR3 is TGCAGTGCTCTACTAGCGGGGGAGTCCTACGAGCAGTACTTC. It yields the protein CSALLAGESYEQYF.

In its sample, this clonotype was seen many times. V usage is TRBV6-4 and J usage is TRBJ2-1; 8 nucleotides match TRBD2. The J segment lost 7 bases and the V segment lost 3 bases, leaving 2 bases of the junction unmatched. This CDR3 contains 13 residues. The germline V gene has CDR1 MRHNA and CDR2 SNTAGT. CDR3 sequence reads: CASSELAENEQFF. The CDR3 nucleotides read TGTGCCAGCAGTGAACTAGCGGAGAATGAGCAGTTCTTC.

The chain links TRBV7-9 to TRBJ1-1, with D hard to call. The CDR3 extends over 15 amino acids. V was pared by 5 bases and J by 3 bases, with 16 bases between. CDR1 and CDR2 (germline): SEHNR, FQNEAQ (reference sequence). CDR3 coding DNA: TGTGCCAGCAGCCCCCTACTGGGTGGGGACACTGAAGCTTTCTTT. As protein: CASSPLLGGDTEAFF. Full variable domain (missing parts from reference TRBV7-9 and TRBJ1-1): DTGVSQNPRHKITKRGQNVTFRCDPISEHNRLYWYRQTLGQGPEFLTYFQNEAQLEKSRLLSDRFSAERPKGSFSTLEIQRTEQGDSAMYLCASSPLLGGDTEAFFGQGTRLTVV.

This clonotype appeared many times. The gene calls are TRBV4-2 and TRBJ1-5; D unclear. Per germline, CDR1 LGHNA and CDR2 YNFKEQ. Trimming shortened V by 0 bases and J by 4 bases, and 4 bases separated the two germline ends. CDR3 length: 13 amino acids. CDR3 protein: CASSQDWNQPQHF. For the CDR3, the DNA is TGTGCCAGCAGCCAAGATTGGAATCAGCCCCAGCATTTT.

The chain joins TRBV24-1 to TRBJ2-5; either TRBD1 or TRBD2 may fit D (6 bases each). The CDR3 runs 15 residues. V was clipped by 1 base and J by 6 bases, with 14 bases between them. Germline V gene data show CDR1 as KGHDR and CDR2 as SFDVKD. The CDR3 DNA sequence: TGTGCCACCAGTGATTTAGCCGGGGGCGAAAAGACCCAGTACTTC. It translates to CATSDLAGGEKTQYF.

This clonotype has a handful of counts. This chain joins TRBV7-2 and TRBJ1-2, with D hard to call. Germline assignment: CDR1 SGHTA and CDR2 FQGNSA. CDR3 length: 13 residues. The V gene lost 1 base and the J gene lost 9 bases, with 12 bases spanning the gap. CDR3 loop: CASSLETSGSYTF. The DNA of the CDR3 is TGTGCCAGCAGCTTAGAAACTAGCGGGAGCTACACCTTC.

In this sample, this clonotype is medium-sized. The chain uses TRBV10-2 and TRBJ2-1; 12 bases match TRBD2. V lost 5 bases and J lost 9; bases outside the gene matches: 5. Looked up from germline, CDR1 is WSHSY and CDR2 is SAAADI. The CDR3 is 14 amino acids. As DNA, the CDR3 is TGCGCCAGCAGTCTGGGACTAGCGGGCCTTGAGCAGTTCTTC. Amino acid sequence: CASSLGLAGLEQFF.

This clonotype was observed at least ten times. This rearrangement joins TRBV5-6 to TRBJ2-5; tentative D call: TRBD1 (5 bases). V gave up 6 bases and J gave up 5 bases, with 17 bases separating them. The CDR3 length is 14 residues. CDR1 and CDR2 from the germline V gene are SGHDT and YYEEEE. This CDR3 is CASTTQGAGETQYF. In DNA, the CDR3 is TGTGCCAGCACCACTCAAGGGGCCGGGGAGACCCAGTACTTC.

The chain recombines TRBV7-2 with TRBJ2-5; D call uncertain. V was shortened by 8 bases and J by 1 base, with 11 bases between the two germline ends. The CDR3 sequence is 13 residues long. Germline assignment: CDR1 SGHTA and CDR2 FQGNSA. The CDR3 DNA reads TGTGCCAGCCCACCGGGCTCCCAAGAGACCCAGTACTTC. Amino acid sequence: CASPPGSQETQYF.

This clonotype occurred a few times. V gene TRBV20-1 combines with J gene TRBJ2-1; 13 nucleotides line up with TRBD2. The CDR3 is made up of 15 amino acids. Per germline, CDR1 DFQATT and CDR2 SNEGSKA (reference sequence). V trimming: 0 bases; J trimming: 8 bases; junction bases outside the gene matches: 4. The CDR3 here is CSAREGLAGIDEQFF. The CDR3 bases are TGCAGTGCTAGAGAGGGACTAGCGGGGATCGATGAGCAGTTCTTC.